This T cell receptor beta chain was recorded in a study of blood T cell repertoires in COVID-19 (dated by TCRdb to the early 2020s). For the study in its entirety: The collaborator samples originated in the United States, Italy and Spain and spanned the acute and convalescent phases of COVID-19. The prospective study material was composed of cDNA or gDNA derived from T cells, B-cell-depleted T cells, or PBMCs. Deeply sampled blood TCRbeta repertoires from subjects exposed to, actively infected with, or recovered from COVID-19 were included in the dataset. The repertoires were released in a freely available public database meant as a resource for research on the immune response to SARS-CoV-2. The samples were drawn from the first 160 participants of the ongoing ImmuneRACE study and from roughly 1,300 subjects provided by 6 global collaborators. Sample metadata almost always included a de-identified subject ID, COVID-19 status, age in years and sex. HLA class I and class II types, where available, came from metadata supplied by the sample provider rather than from assay-based typing.

Paper-wide results and their limitations: The quantity of clinical and demographic metadata differed by source and by participant and was supplied without curation.

TCRbeta CDR3 regions were amplified from genomic DNA using the immunoSEQ Assay, a bias-controlled multiplex PCR. The original methods were these. The number of nucleated cells in each sample was estimated by amplification of reference gene primers within the assay. To quantify the absolute abundance of each unique TCRbeta CDR3 rearrangement, sequence reads were collapsed and filtered. For each sample, productive Simpson clonality was calculated by taking the square root of Simpson's diversity index across productive rearrangements. TCRdb limited this immuneACCESS table to in-frame rearrangements with V and J called. A share of clones is missing; checked studies link under half to unresolved V genes, and the rest is unexplained. V and J calls and clone size are as listed in that table; D and trimming were resolved from the DNA. This sample comprises hundreds of thousands of clones, roughly 90% of them detected only once. Together, the top ten hold over 1% of the sample.

Collaborating institutions collected whole blood in K2EDTA tubes following their own protocols. For TCRbeta analysis, collaborator samples were shipped as frozen whole blood, as isolated PBMCs, or as DNA extracted from either sample type. V trim: 5 bases; J trim: 2 bases; unmatched bases: 8. From a lookup of the germline V gene (reference sequence), CDR1 and CDR2 are DFQATT and SNEGSKA. Reading from cysteine to phenylalanine, the CDR3 counts 16 amino acids. Of all the DNA, just the CDR3 is kept, 48 bases in frame from base 1. Comments on this clone: Its specific antigen is unknown. Per-base quality was not reported, and no clone a single base away is much larger than it.

The chain uses TRBV20-1 and TRBJ1-5, with 11 bases aligning to TRBD1. The sequenced sample was peripheral blood. This TCR came from a man in his forties with acute or convalescent COVID-19. CDR3 reads: CSAGDLGQGGNQPQHF. The nucleotides are TGCAGTGCTGGTGATTTGGGACAGGGGGGCAATCAGCCCCAGCATTTT.